This TCR beta chain was identified in a study of cytomegalovirus exposure and HLA in healthy donors. Details on this clone: Antigen specificity is unknown.

V shed 0 bases and J shed 4 bases, with 18 bases lying between them. CDR3 size: 17 residues. Germline CDR1 and CDR2: KGHSH and LQKENI. Study results and caveats: The study labeled 164 TCR beta chains cytomegalovirus-associated.

The primer mix had 60 Vbeta and 13 Jbeta primers. The assay was immunoSEQ multiplex PCR, and TCRdb's table has in-frame clones only and misses some. The table records 100,000 to 150,000 clones, over 70% of them present only once. Sequenced input: PBMCs. The rearrangement uses TRBV18 and TRBJ2-5, with D possibly TRBD2 on 6 matching bases. The TCR originated in a woman aged 45-59 years in good health and CMV-seropositive. The CDR3 nucleotides are TGTGCCAGCTCACCACCGCGCAGGGACTGGGTCCCAGAGACCCAGTACTTC. It yields the protein CASSPPRRDWVPETQYF.